This TCR beta chain comes out of a study of identical twins. Unique molecular identifiers were present on cDNA, and template switching added a universal primer site. TCRdb ran MiXCR on the 5' RACE reads and lists one entry per CDR3 protein. The data show about 730,000 distinct CDR3 sequences, 20% to 25% seen once. With 5 bases removed from V and 0 bases from J, the gap between germline ends came to 10 bases. The CDR3 spans 14 residues. CDR1 and CDR2 from the germline V gene are LNHNV and YYDKDF (reference sequence). This sample also appeared in a second study, on T cells expressing NK-cell markers. That publication notes: According to the study, TCR beta repertoires originated from sorted CD3+CD56+NKG2C+, CD3+CD56+NKG2C- and CD3+CD56-NKG2C+ T cells. Dominant NKG2C+ clonotypes made up about 1.0-7.0% of CD8+ T cells in a handful of donors. In a handful of donors, these clonotypes also led the CD3+CD56-NKG2C+ fraction.

This TCR came from a woman younger than 30 in good health. The sample taken for sequencing was PBMCs. The chain joins TRBV15 to TRBJ1-1; unclear D gene. CDR3 sequence: CATSPSNLNTEAFF. CDR3 in DNA: TGTGCCACCAGCCCTTCAAACTTGAACACTGAAGCTTTCTTT.